This passage covers 9 T cell receptor beta chains from one sample sequenced in a study of blood T cell repertoires in COVID-19. Some clones are missing from TCRdb's copy, which holds only in-frame ones; the method was immunoSEQ multiplex PCR. The sample records roughly 18,000 clones, approximately 92% being singletons. Sequencing used peripheral blood. These receptors were collected from a man aged 60 to 75 with active COVID-19.

The chain links TRBV7-9 to TRBJ1-2; 10 nucleotides line up with TRBD1. Germline CDR1 SEHNR, CDR2 FQNEAQ (reference sequence). V was pared by 5 bases and J by 1 base, with 4 bases of the junction left unmatched. The CDR3 has 15 amino acids. The CDR3 sequence is CASSQGQGVNYGYTF. The CDR3 DNA is TGTGCCAGCAGCCAAGGACAGGGGGTTAACTATGGCTACACCTTC.

This clone was detected only a few times. V and J are TRBV7-6 and TRBJ1-4; TRBD1 aligns across 8 bases. With V trimmed by 1 base and J by 5 bases, 0 bases remained unmatched. The germline V gene has CDR1 SGHVS and CDR2 FNYEAQ. The CDR3 spans 14 residues. The chain's CDR3 is CASSLGTGNEKLFF. In DNA form, the CDR3 reads TGTGCCAGCAGCTTAGGGACAGGGAATGAAAAACTGTTTTTT.

The chain recombines TRBV28 with TRBJ2-5, with 9 bases fitting TRBD2. There are 14 residues in the CDR3. Germline lookup yields CDR1 MDHEN and CDR2 SYDVKM. The junction had 9 bases not matched to a gene; V was cut back by 8 bases and J by 5 bases. CDR3 coding DNA: TGTGCCAGCGGGCCCAGCGGGGGGTCGGAGACCCAGTACTTC. Translating it yields CASGPSGGSETQYF. Full variable domain (outside the CDR3, taken from reference TRBV28 and TRBJ2-5): DVKVTQSSRYLVKRTGEKVFLECVQDMDHENMFWYRQDPGLGLRLIYFSYDVKMKEKGDIPEGYSVSREKKERFSLILESASTNQTSMYLCASGPSGGSETQYFGPGTRLLVL.

CDR3 sequence: CASSLPGGGGTDTQYF. The CDR3 DNA reads TGTGCCAGCAGCTTACCAGGGGGCGGAGGTACAGATACGCAGTATTTT. The chain couples TRBV5-5 to TRBJ2-3; 8 positions match TRBD1. The junction had 8 bases not matched to a gene; V was cut back by 2 bases and J by 3 bases. Germline V gene lookup returns CDR1 SGHKS and CDR2 YYEKEE (reference sequence). This CDR3 is built from 16 residues.

The V and J genes are TRBV11-3 and TRBJ2-7; tentative D call: TRBD1 (6 bases). Per the germline V gene, CDR1 is SGHNT and CDR2 is YENEEA. The CDR3 has 16 residues. Between the trimmed V and J ends, which lost 1 base and 1 base, there was a span of 14 bases. CDR3 DNA: TGTGCCAGCAGCTTAGCTGGACAGAGTTTTTCCTACGAGCAGTACTTC. It yields the protein CASSLAGQSFSYEQYF.

This rearrangement joins TRBV12-5 to TRBJ2-3, with D maybe TRBD1 (5 bases). CDR1 LGHNT and CDR2 FRNRAP come from the germline V gene. V lost 5 bases, J lost 5 bases, and 8 bases lay in between. CDR3 length: 12 amino acids. The CDR3 region has the DNA TGTGCTAGTGGTCCCGACAGAGATACGCAGTATTTT. Translation: CASGPDRDTQYF.

The chain carries TRBV15 and TRBJ1-1, with D possibly TRBD1 on 5 matching bases. Germline values: CDR1 LNHNV, CDR2 YYDKDF (reference sequence). Trimming took off 1 base at V and 6 bases at J, with 15 bases between the two ends. There are 15 residues in the CDR3. The DNA for the CDR3 is TGTGCCACCAGCAGAGGTGCAGGGCGGATCGCTGAAGCTTTCTTT. Its protein product is CATSRGAGRIAEAFF.

This chain uses TRBV5-8 with TRBJ1-5; D unclear. Germline V gene data show CDR1 as SGHTS and CDR2 as YDEGEE. Trimming stripped 2 bases from V and 6 bases from J, with 6 bases between. This CDR3 region has 12 residues. The CDR3 sequence is CASSFGSQPQHF. The CDR3 bases are TGTGCCAGCAGCTTCGGTAGTCAGCCCCAGCATTTT.

The chain uses TRBV28 and TRBJ1-4; possible D gene TRBD1, 5 bases. V was trimmed by 6 bases and J by 3 bases, leaving 17 bases between them. Per the germline V gene, CDR1 is MDHEN and CDR2 is SYDVKM. There are 16 residues in the CDR3. The chain's CDR3 is CASSPTARAANEKLFF. Here the CDR3 DNA reads TGTGCCAGCAGCCCAACCGCCAGGGCTGCTAATGAAAAACTGTTTTTT.